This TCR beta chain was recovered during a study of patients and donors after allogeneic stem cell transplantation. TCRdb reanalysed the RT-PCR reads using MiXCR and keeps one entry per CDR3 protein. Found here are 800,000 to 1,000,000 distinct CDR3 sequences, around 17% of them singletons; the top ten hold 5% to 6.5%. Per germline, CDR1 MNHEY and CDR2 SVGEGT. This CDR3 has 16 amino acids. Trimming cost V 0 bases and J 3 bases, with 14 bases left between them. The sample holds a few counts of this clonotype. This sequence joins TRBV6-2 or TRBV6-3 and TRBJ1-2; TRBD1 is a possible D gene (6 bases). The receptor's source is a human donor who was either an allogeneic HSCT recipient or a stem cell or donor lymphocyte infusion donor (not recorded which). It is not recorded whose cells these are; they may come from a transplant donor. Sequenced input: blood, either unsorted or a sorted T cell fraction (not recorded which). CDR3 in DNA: TGTGCCAGCAGTTACTCGGACGACAGGCCCGACTATGGCTACACCTTC. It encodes CASSYSDDRPDYGYTF.